What follows are 20 T cell receptor beta chains derived from one specimen sequenced in a study of T-cell reconstitution after alpha-beta-depleted transplantation in children. TCRbeta library construction was performed incorporating unique molecular identifiers. TCRdb fed the PCR reads into MiXCR, producing one record per CDR3 protein. The data contain fewer than 550,000 distinct CDR3 sequences, about 10% of them singletons. The sequencing used PBMCs, collected before TCRalphabeta/CD19-depleted stem cell transplant. The source is a child aged 2-15 years with inherited bone marrow failure, due to receive a stem cell transplant.

As to this clonotype: This sequence may be a read error, since a much larger clone differs from it by one base. The chain recombines TRBV6-5 with TRBJ2-1, with 12 bases matching TRBD2. CDR3 size: 17 residues. Per the germline V gene, CDR1 is MNHEY and CDR2 is SVGAGI. The CDR3 bases are TGTGCCACCAGTTACTACCTGGTACTAGCGGGAGGTGGTGAGCAGTTCTTC. Residues: CATSYYLVLAGGGEQFF.

This clonotype was picked up many times. J is TRBJ1-1 and V is TRBV6-2 or TRBV6-3; D is ambiguous. Germline V gene sequence: CDR1 MNHEY, CDR2 SVGEGT. V lost 6 bases, J lost 3 bases, and 11 bases lay in between. The CDR3 totals 13 residues. The CDR3 spells CASSRTAHTEAFF. The CDR3 DNA reads TGTGCCAGCAGCCGGACGGCGCACACTGAAGCTTTCTTT.

This clonotype was recorded a few times. The chain links TRBV20-1 to TRBJ1-5; the D gene is possibly TRBD1 (5 bases). V lost 0 bases, J lost 0 bases, and 15 bases lay in between. Germline V CDR1 and CDR2: DFQATT, SNEGSKA (reference sequence). The CDR3 extends over 17 amino acids. CDR3: CSAREFGALYSNQPQHF. CDR3 DNA: TGCAGTGCTAGAGAATTCGGGGCCTTATATAGCAATCAGCCCCAGCATTTT.

Here the CDR3 DNA reads TGTGCCAGCAGCTCTCCGGGACTAGCGGGAGAGCAGTACTTC. Its protein product is CASSSPGLAGEQYF. V gene TRBV5-4 combines with J gene TRBJ2-7, with 13 positions matching TRBD2. The CDR3 extends over 14 amino acids. CDR1 and CDR2 (germline): SGHNT, YYREEE (reference sequence). V shed 3 bases and J 7 bases; nucleotides not matched to a gene: 4.

This chain links TRBV28 with TRBJ2-1; D is unresolved. The CDR3 is made up of 13 amino acids. CDR1 and CDR2 from the germline V gene are MDHEN and SYDVKM. V dropped 8 bases and J dropped 2 bases, with 10 bases sitting between them. Written as DNA, the CDR3 is TGTGCCAGCGGAGTGTTGGCCTACAATGAGCAGTTCTTC. Its protein is CASGVLAYNEQFF.

This clonotype occurred many times. CDR3 sequence reads: CASSNHRDRFQFF. CDR3 DNA sequence: TGTGCCAGCAGTAACCACCGGGACAGGTTTCAGTTCTTC. The chain has TRBV12-3 or TRBV12-4 and TRBJ2-1; TRBD1 aligns across 8 bases. V was pared by 5 bases and J by 13 bases, with 10 bases of the junction left unmatched. This CDR3 spans 13 amino acids.

This clonotype was recorded at least ten times. The chain carries TRBV12-3 or TRBV12-4 and TRBJ2-7; 8 nucleotides agree with TRBD1. The CDR3 has 16 residues. Unmatched junction bases numbered 9, after V lost 1 base and J lost 4 bases. CDR3 residues: CASSLEVGQGYYEQYF. In nucleotides, the CDR3 is TGTGCCAGCAGTTTAGAGGTCGGACAGGGATATTACGAGCAGTACTTC.

The table lists this clonotype with many counts. This chain connects TRBV20-1 to TRBJ2-1; unclear D gene. V was shortened by 1 base and J by 0 bases, with 7 bases between the two germline ends. The CDR3 totals 14 residues. Germline CDR1 DFQATT, CDR2 SNEGSKA (reference sequence). The DNA of the CDR3 is TGCAGTGCTAGAGCTCCTACCTCCTACAATGAGCAGTTCTTC. It specifies CSARAPTSYNEQFF.

This clonotype was observed at least ten times. The chain employs TRBV4-3 and TRBJ2-1; 11 positions match TRBD2. CDR3 length: 17 amino acids. The germline V gene has CDR1 LGHNA and CDR2 YSLEER. The V segment lost 2 bases and the J segment 0 bases; nucleotides outside the gene matches: 3. The CDR3 loop is CASSQFTSGGSYNEQFF. CDR3 bases: TGCGCCAGCAGCCAATTTACTAGCGGGGGCTCCTACAATGAGCAGTTCTTC.

This clonotype has at least ten counts. V usage is TRBV11-2 and J usage is TRBJ1-6; D unclear. Germline V gene data show CDR1 as SGHAT and CDR2 as FQNNGV. CDR3 length: 15 residues. Trimming left V 0 bases short and J 11 bases short, with 14 bases between. The CDR3 sequence: CASSLEGWRAAPLHF. CDR3 sequence (DNA): TGTGCCAGCAGCTTAGAGGGATGGAGGGCTGCACCCCTCCACTTT.

The chain has TRBV30 and TRBJ1-1; perhaps TRBD1 as D (5 bases). Trimming left V 3 bases short and J 7 bases short, with 12 bases between. The length of the CDR3 is 12 residues. CDR1 is GTSNPN, CDR2 SVGIG, per germline (reference sequence). CDR3 protein: CAWRTVRSEAFF. CDR3 DNA: TGTGCCTGGAGGACAGTGAGAAGTGAAGCTTTCTTT.

This clonotype was picked up many times. The CDR3 DNA reads TGTGCCAGCAGCCCCACCTCCGGGACTAGCGAGCAGTACTTC. Its translation is CASSPTSGTSEQYF. This rearrangement joins TRBV7-9 to TRBJ2-7; 8 bases fit TRBD2. The CDR3 has 14 amino acids. Looked up from germline, CDR1 is SEHNR and CDR2 is FQNEAQ (reference sequence). V shed 5 bases and J 6 bases; nucleotides not matched to a gene: 9.

Many counts were recorded for this clonotype. The V gene is TRBV5-1, the J gene TRBJ2-1; D call uncertain. The CDR3 runs to 14 residues. V lost 0 bases, J lost 9 bases, and 13 bases lay in between. CDR1 and CDR2 (germline): SGHRS, YFSETQ. The chain's CDR3 is CASSLAVDASEQFF. The CDR3 DNA sequence: TGCGCCAGCAGCTTGGCAGTAGACGCGAGTGAGCAGTTCTTC.

This clonotype was seen more than once but under ten times. Germline is not matched at one junction end, which may reflect a read error. This chain joins TRBV28 and TRBJ2-5; a weak D match, TRBD1 (6 bases). The germline gives CDR1 MDHEN, CDR2 SYDVKM. CDR3 length: 13 amino acids. For the CDR3, the DNA is TGTGCCAGCAGTTTACCATCCGGGACACTGCTGTCCTTC. This gives the protein CASSLPSGTLLSF.

This clonotype was picked up many times. The genes are TRBV4-3 and TRBJ1-6; D not resolved. This CDR3 contains 17 residues. Germline assignment: CDR1 LGHNA and CDR2 YSLEER. Trimming pared 0 bases from V and 0 bases from J, leaving 9 bases between. In DNA, the CDR3 is TGCGCCAGCAGCCAAGATACAGCGAGCTCCTATAATTCACCCCTCCACTTT. It is translated as CASSQDTASSYNSPLHF.

This clonotype has a count of ten or more. V and J are TRBV4-3 and TRBJ1-1; no clear D gene. The CDR3 sequence is 14 residues long. With 0 bases removed from V and 6 bases from J, the gap between germline ends came to 11 bases. Germline loops: CDR1 LGHNA, CDR2 YSLEER. CDR3 bases: TGCGCCAGCAGCCAAGATAGGACTACGGCTGAAGCTTTCTTT. Protein product: CASSQDRTTAEAFF.

This clonotype was found a few times. This sequence joins TRBV19 and TRBJ1-5; no clear D. Trimming pared 5 bases from V and 5 bases from J, leaving 10 bases between. Looked up from germline, CDR1 is LNHDA and CDR2 is SQIVND (reference sequence). The CDR3 consists of 13 residues. The CDR3 region is CASSSWVHQPQHF. The CDR3, as DNA: TGTGCCAGTAGTTCCTGGGTCCATCAGCCCCAGCATTTT.

On this clonotype itself: This may be a read error, as it is one base from a much larger clone. This CDR3 fails to terminate in the conserved phenylalanine or tryptophan, so it likely reflects a read error. The V and J genes are TRBV18 and TRBJ2-1, with D maybe TRBD2 (6 bases). The CDR3 runs 14 residues. Germline V CDR1 and CDR2: KGHSH, LQKENI. Trimming removed 4 bases at V and 6 bases at J, with 13 bases between. For the CDR3, the DNA is TGTGCCAGCTCACTCCGGGACTCGCCCAATGAGCAGTTCCTC. This encodes CASSLRDSPNEQFL.

This clonotype was detected many times. The V gene is TRBV6-2 or TRBV6-3, the J gene TRBJ2-1, with D possibly being TRBD2 (5 bases). This CDR3 spans 15 amino acids. Trimming shortened V by 8 bases and J by 3 bases, and 17 bases separated the two germline ends. Per the germline V gene, CDR1 is MNHEY and CDR2 is SVGEGT. The CDR3 bases are TGTGCCAGCTTGGACCAGCGGAGTTACTACAATGAGCAGTTCTTC. Translating gives CASLDQRSYYNEQFF.

This clonotype was seen ten or more times. This rearrangement joins TRBV28 to TRBJ1-1; 9 positions agree with TRBD1. Germline V gives CDR1 MDHEN, CDR2 SYDVKM. The CDR3 is made up of 16 amino acids. V lost 3 bases to trimming and J lost 0 bases; unmatched junction nucleotides: 5. The CDR3, as DNA: TGTGCCAGCAGTTTGCAGCGACAGGGGGTGAACACTGAAGCTTTCTTT. Protein sequence: CASSLQRQGVNTEAFF.